These T cell receptor beta chains were read from a single sample in a study of graft-versus-host responses after intestinal transplantation. No antigen has been identified for these receptors. Produced via immunoSEQ multiplex PCR; TCRdb's table is partial and in-frame only. The sample consists of about 82,000 clones, around 93% of them appearing once. Sequenced material: unstimulated CD4+ T cells sorted from spleen or lymph node cells, taken before transplant. These receptors all stem from a human donor who was the organ donor for an intestinal transplant. The CDR3 runs from the conserved cysteine through the conserved F or W. A D gene is named only where the DNA matches it firmly. Expanded clones get a size class; other rows say once, few or many, or leave the size out.

v_call: TRBV18; j_call: TRBJ2-1; d_call: -; clone_size: -; cdr3_aa: CASSPAVYNEQFF; cdr3_nt: TGTGCCAGCTCACCGGCAGTCTACAATGAGCAGTTCTTC
v_call: TRBV19; j_call: TRBJ2-7; d_call: TRBD2; clone_size: once; cdr3_aa: CASSIFSGRATEQYF; cdr3_nt: TGTGCCAGTAGTATCTTTAGCGGGAGGGCGACCGAGCAGTACTTC
v_call: TRBV28; j_call: TRBJ2-3; d_call: TRBD2; clone_size: once; cdr3_aa: CASSGAGGLGTDTQYF; cdr3_nt: TGTGCCAGCAGCGGAGCGGGAGGGCTTGGCACAGATACGCAGTATTTT
v_call: TRBV21-1; j_call: TRBJ1-5; d_call: -; clone_size: -; cdr3_aa: CASSKNISGQPQHF; cdr3_nt: TGTGCCAGCAGCAAAAACATATCAGGACAGCCCCAGCATTTT
v_call: TRBV7-3; j_call: TRBJ2-3; d_call: TRBD2; clone_size: -; cdr3_aa: CASSPTGRGGKTDTQYF; cdr3_nt: TGTGCCAGCAGCCCAACAGGGCGGGGGGGAAAAACAGATACGCAGTATTTT
v_call: TRBV18; j_call: TRBJ2-5; d_call: -; clone_size: -; cdr3_aa: CASSRGLSETQYF; cdr3_nt: TGTGCCAGCTCACGGGGACTCTCTGAGACCCAGTACTTC
v_call: TRBV5-6; j_call: TRBJ1-3; d_call: -; clone_size: -; cdr3_aa: CASSVKTGRNAIYF; cdr3_nt: TGTGCCAGCAGCGTAAAGACAGGAAGGAACGCCATATATTTT
v_call: TRBV21-1; j_call: TRBJ1-3; d_call: -; clone_size: -; cdr3_aa: CASSNRSGNTIYF; cdr3_nt: TGTGCCAGCAGCAATCGTTCTGGAAACACCATATATTTT
v_call: TRBV28; j_call: TRBJ1-1; d_call: -; clone_size: -; cdr3_aa: CASSSGGGIYTEAFF; cdr3_nt: TGTGCCAGCAGTTCCGGGGGGGGAATCTACACTGAAGCTTTCTTT
v_call: TRBV6-5; j_call: TRBJ1-2; d_call: TRBD1; clone_size: -; cdr3_aa: CASSSAYQGANGYTF; cdr3_nt: TGTGCCAGCAGTTCCGCATACCAGGGGGCGAATGGCTACACCTTC
v_call: TRBV18; j_call: TRBJ2-7; d_call: TRBD1; clone_size: -; cdr3_aa: CASSRTGNPYEQYF; cdr3_nt: TGTGCCAGCTCACGGACAGGGAACCCTTACGAGCAGTACTTC
v_call: TRBV2; j_call: TRBJ1-1; d_call: -; clone_size: -; cdr3_aa: CASRDYNEAFF; cdr3_nt: TGTGCCAGCAGAGACTACAATGAAGCTTTCTTT
v_call: TRBV30; j_call: TRBJ1-5; d_call: -; clone_size: -; cdr3_aa: CAWSAGLGQPQHF; cdr3_nt: TGTGCCTGGAGTGCAGGGTTGGGTCAGCCCCAGCATTTT
v_call: TRBV28; j_call: TRBJ2-3; d_call: -; clone_size: -; cdr3_aa: CASNPAGTGPGDTQYF; cdr3_nt: TGTGCCAGCAACCCGGCGGGTACAGGGCCTGGGGATACGCAGTATTTT
v_call: TRBV6-1; j_call: TRBJ2-3; d_call: -; clone_size: -; cdr3_aa: CATRLLVTDTQYF; cdr3_nt: TGTGCCACCCGTCTACTAGTCACAGATACGCAGTATTTT
v_call: TRBV25-1; j_call: TRBJ1-2; d_call: -; clone_size: once; cdr3_aa: CASSEFPAAPEGYTF; cdr3_nt: TGTGCCAGCAGTGAATTTCCGGCAGCCCCGGAGGGCTACACCTTC
v_call: TRBV5-1; j_call: TRBJ1-2; d_call: TRBD1; clone_size: -; cdr3_aa: CASSPKTGAGGYTF; cdr3_nt: TGCGCCAGCAGCCCGAAGACAGGGGCGGGTGGCTACACCTTC
v_call: TRBV12-5; j_call: TRBJ2-7; d_call: TRBD2; clone_size: few; cdr3_aa: CASGKGTSGAYEQYF; cdr3_nt: TGTGCTAGTGGTAAGGGGACTAGCGGGGCCTACGAGCAGTACTTC
v_call: TRBV7-3; j_call: TRBJ2-1; d_call: TRBD2; clone_size: once; cdr3_aa: CASATSGSGNEQFF; cdr3_nt: TGTGCCAGTGCGACTAGCGGGAGTGGGAATGAGCAGTTCTTC
v_call: TRBV7-2; j_call: TRBJ2-3; d_call: -; clone_size: -; cdr3_aa: CASSLSTSTDTQYF; cdr3_nt: TGTGCCAGCAGCTTATCAACTAGCACAGATACGCAGTATTTT
v_call: TRBV9; j_call: TRBJ2-2; d_call: TRBD2; clone_size: -; cdr3_aa: CASSVWGGLNGELFF; cdr3_nt: TGTGCCAGCAGCGTCTGGGGGGGTCTTAACGGGGAGCTGTTTTTT
v_call: TRBV15; j_call: TRBJ2-3; d_call: TRBD2; clone_size: -; cdr3_aa: CATSSPRLAGGLSMSTDTQYF; cdr3_nt: TGTGCCACCAGCAGTCCGAGACTAGCGGGGGGACTCAGTATGTCCACAGATACGCAGTATTTT
v_call: TRBV6-1; j_call: TRBJ2-7; d_call: TRBD2; clone_size: -; cdr3_aa: CASSQQREWEQYF; cdr3_nt: TGTGCCAGCAGTCAACAGCGGGAGTGGGAGCAGTACTTC
v_call: TRBV6-6; j_call: TRBJ2-7; d_call: -; clone_size: -; cdr3_aa: CASSYGPGGLEQYF; cdr3_nt: TGTGCCAGCAGTTATGGCCCGGGTGGACTCGAGCAGTACTTC
v_call: TRBV30; j_call: TRBJ1-6; d_call: -; clone_size: few; cdr3_aa: CALEDRSSYNSPLHF; cdr3_nt: TGTGCCTTGGAGGACCGGAGCTCCTATAATTCACCCCTCCACTTT
v_call: TRBV5-6; j_call: TRBJ1-5; d_call: -; clone_size: once; cdr3_aa: CASSLWWVGVGNSNQPQHF; cdr3_nt: TGTGCCAGCAGCTTGTGGTGGGTCGGGGTCGGAAATAGCAATCAGCCCCAGCATTTT
v_call: TRBV5-6; j_call: TRBJ2-5; d_call: -; clone_size: once; cdr3_aa: CASSLVEASGTQYF; cdr3_nt: TGTGCCAGCAGCTTGGTAGAGGCGAGTGGGACCCAGTACTTC
v_call: TRBV27; j_call: TRBJ2-3; d_call: -; clone_size: -; cdr3_aa: CASSPRHREDTQYF; cdr3_nt: TGTGCCAGCAGTCCCAGACACCGGGAAGATACGCAGTATTTT
v_call: TRBV30; j_call: TRBJ1-1; d_call: -; clone_size: few; cdr3_aa: CAWGNQQGMNTEAFF; cdr3_nt: TGTGCCTGGGGGAACCAACAGGGAATGAACACTGAAGCTTTCTTT
v_call: TRBV12-5; j_call: TRBJ2-1; d_call: TRBD2; clone_size: -; cdr3_aa: CASGYRLAGGFEQFF; cdr3_nt: TGTGCTAGTGGTTACCGACTAGCGGGGGGGTTTGAGCAGTTCTTC
v_call: TRBV5-1; j_call: TRBJ2-5; d_call: TRBD2; clone_size: -; cdr3_aa: CASSSGLAGSETQYF; cdr3_nt: TGCGCCAGCAGCTCCGGACTAGCGGGGTCAGAGACCCAGTACTTC
v_call: TRBV6-1; j_call: TRBJ1-1; d_call: -; clone_size: -; cdr3_aa: CASNKGGLNTEAFF; cdr3_nt: TGTGCCTCCAATAAAGGCGGGTTGAACACTGAAGCTTTCTTT
v_call: TRBV7-7; j_call: TRBJ2-4; d_call: -; clone_size: -; cdr3_aa: CASSLGRGTKRNIQYF; cdr3_nt: TGTGCCAGCAGCTTAGGTCGAGGAACGAAAAGGAACATTCAGTACTTC
v_call: TRBV28; j_call: TRBJ2-3; d_call: TRBD2; clone_size: -; cdr3_aa: CASSRVAGGGDTQYF; cdr3_nt: TGTGCCAGCAGTAGAGTAGCGGGAGGGGGAGATACGCAGTATTTT
v_call: TRBV5-8; j_call: TRBJ1-1; d_call: TRBD1; clone_size: once; cdr3_aa: CASSGPGQARGAFF; cdr3_nt: TGTGCCAGCAGCGGACCCGGACAGGCGAGAGGAGCTTTCTTT
v_call: TRBV7-9; j_call: TRBJ1-4; d_call: -; clone_size: -; cdr3_aa: CASSKDRATNEKLFF; cdr3_nt: TGTGCCAGCAGCAAAGACAGAGCAACTAATGAAAAACTGTTTTTT
v_call: TRBV23-1; j_call: TRBJ2-6; d_call: TRBD1; clone_size: -; cdr3_aa: CASKKGAPSGANVLTF; cdr3_nt: TGCGCCAGCAAAAAGGGGGCGCCCTCTGGGGCCAACGTCCTGACTTTC
v_call: TRBV18; j_call: TRBJ1-3; d_call: -; clone_size: -; cdr3_aa: CASSPKRIRGQEGTIYF; cdr3_nt: TGTGCCAGCTCACCAAAGAGGATCCGGGGACAAGAGGGGACCATATATTTT
v_call: TRBV7-2; j_call: TRBJ1-1; d_call: TRBD1; clone_size: -; cdr3_aa: CASSQGDRVTEAFF; cdr3_nt: TGTGCCAGCAGCCAAGGGGACAGGGTAACTGAAGCTTTCTTT
v_call: TRBV18; j_call: TRBJ2-2; d_call: -; clone_size: -; cdr3_aa: CASSPYTGTGELFF; cdr3_nt: TGTGCCAGCTCACCATACACAGGAACCGGGGAGCTGTTTTTT
v_call: TRBV21-1; j_call: TRBJ2-5; d_call: -; clone_size: -; cdr3_aa: CASSKFLGTWDSWETQYF; cdr3_nt: TGTGCCAGCAGCAAATTTCTCGGGACCTGGGACAGTTGGGAGACCCAGTACTTC
v_call: TRBV7-9; j_call: TRBJ2-1; d_call: -; clone_size: -; cdr3_aa: CASRIGTGVGEQFF; cdr3_nt: TGTGCCAGCAGAATCGGAACCGGGGTCGGCGAGCAGTTCTTC
v_call: TRBV18; j_call: TRBJ1-1; d_call: -; clone_size: -; cdr3_aa: CASSQAAGVSTEAFF; cdr3_nt: TGTGCCAGCTCACAGGCCGCCGGGGTAAGCACTGAAGCTTTCTTT
v_call: TRBV7-9; j_call: TRBJ2-5; d_call: TRBD2; clone_size: -; cdr3_aa: CASSLGSGKETQYF; cdr3_nt: TGTGCCAGCAGCTTGGGCAGCGGGAAAGAGACCCAGTACTTC
v_call: TRBV12-2; j_call: TRBJ1-2; d_call: -; clone_size: -; cdr3_aa: CASRLVEARPKNYGYTF; cdr3_nt: TGTGCAAGTCGCTTAGTTGAGGCGCGCCCGAAAAACTATGGCTACACCTTC
v_call: TRBV30; j_call: TRBJ2-4; d_call: TRBD1; clone_size: -; cdr3_aa: CAWSFRTGLAKNIQYF; cdr3_nt: TGTGCCTGGAGTTTCCGGACAGGACTAGCCAAAAACATTCAGTACTTC
v_call: TRBV21-1; j_call: TRBJ2-5; d_call: -; clone_size: -; cdr3_aa: CASSKGGLAGGTETQYF; cdr3_nt: TGTGCCAGCAGCAAAGGAGGACTAGCGGGGGGCACAGAGACCCAGTACTTC
v_call: TRBV18; j_call: TRBJ2-7; d_call: TRBD2; clone_size: -; cdr3_aa: CASSPLAGSSYEQYF; cdr3_nt: TGTGCCAGCTCACCACTAGCGGGCAGCTCCTACGAGCAGTACTTC
v_call: TRBV7-6; j_call: TRBJ2-5; d_call: -; clone_size: -; cdr3_aa: CASSSSGYLGETQYF; cdr3_nt: TGTGCCAGCAGCTCCTCAGGCTACTTGGGAGAGACCCAGTACTTC
v_call: TRBV5-1; j_call: TRBJ2-1; d_call: TRBD2; clone_size: -; cdr3_aa: CASSSSGSSYNEQFF; cdr3_nt: TGCGCCAGCAGCTCTAGCGGGAGCTCCTACAATGAGCAGTTCTTC
v_call: TRBV25-1; j_call: TRBJ2-2; d_call: TRBD2; clone_size: -; cdr3_aa: CACGTSGSYHTGELFF; cdr3_nt: TGTGCCTGTGGGACTAGCGGGAGTTACCACACCGGGGAGCTGTTTTTT
v_call: TRBV28; j_call: TRBJ1-5; d_call: -; clone_size: -; cdr3_aa: CASRWDTGTFNQPQHF; cdr3_nt: TGTGCCAGCAGATGGGATACAGGTACTTTCAATCAGCCCCAGCATTTT
v_call: TRBV28; j_call: TRBJ1-5; d_call: -; clone_size: -; cdr3_aa: CASYRQDQPQHF; cdr3_nt: TGTGCCAGCTATCGTCAGGATCAGCCCCAGCATTTT
v_call: TRBV30; j_call: TRBJ1-5; d_call: TRBD1; clone_size: -; cdr3_aa: CAWSLDRGGQPQHF; cdr3_nt: TGTGCCTGGAGCTTGGACAGGGGGGGACAGCCCCAGCATTTT
v_call: TRBV30; j_call: TRBJ1-3; d_call: -; clone_size: -; cdr3_aa: CAWRQETSGNTIYF; cdr3_nt: TGTGCCTGGAGACAGGAGACCTCTGGAAACACCATATATTTT